These 5 T cell receptor beta chains originate from one sample sequenced in a study of blood T cell repertoires in COVID-19. TCRdb keeps only in-frame clones here, not all; method: immunoSEQ multiplex PCR. The repertoire has under 150,000 clones, about 91% of them found once; the top ten carry 25% to 30%. Specimen: peripheral blood. Receptors originate from a human donor in a cohort sampled during active COVID-19.

The CDR3 protein is CASSLGLAGGRSYEQYF. The CDR3 DNA is TGCGCCAGCAGCTTGGGACTAGCGGGGGGCCGCTCCTACGAGCAGTACTTC. This sequence joins TRBV5-1 and TRBJ2-7; 13 nucleotides match TRBD2. The trim removed 0 bases at V and 0 bases at J, leaving 3 bases unmatched. The CDR3 length is 17 residues. CDR1 and CDR2 from the germline V gene are SGHRS and YFSETQ.

V and J are TRBV14 and TRBJ2-5; D is possibly TRBD2 (5 bases). The CDR3 spans 17 residues. CDR1 is SGHDN, CDR2 FVKESK, per germline. Trimming took off 1 base at V and 2 bases at J, with 17 bases between the two ends. As DNA, the CDR3 is TGTGCCAGCAGCCAAGGATTCGGGGTACATACGCAAGAGACCCAGTACTTC. Amino acid sequence: CASSQGFGVHTQETQYF.

The V and J genes are TRBV27 and TRBJ2-5, with D possibly being TRBD2 (6 bases). The ends were cut back, 1 base at V and 1 base at J, with 10 bases in the middle. Germline assignment: CDR1 MNHEY and CDR2 SMNVEV (reference sequence). CDR3 length: 15 residues. In nucleotides, the CDR3 is TGTGCCAGCAGTTTATTAGGGGACTCCCAAGAGACCCAGTACTTC. It encodes CASSLLGDSQETQYF.

The V gene is TRBV19, the J gene TRBJ1-2; D unclear. CDR1 LNHDA and CDR2 SQIVND come from the germline V gene (reference sequence). CDR3 length: 11 residues. V lost 7 bases, J lost 10 bases, and 13 bases lay in between. The CDR3 is CASIAGGIYTF. In nucleotides, the CDR3 is TGTGCCAGTATAGCGGGCGGAATCTACACCTTC.

This chain uses TRBV2 with TRBJ2-2, with D possibly TRBD2 on 5 matching bases. V lost 8 bases, J lost 3 bases, and 16 bases lay in between. Germline V gene sequence: CDR1 SNHLY, CDR2 FYNNEI. This CDR3 region has 15 residues. As DNA, the CDR3 is TGTGCCAGCCTCGAGAGGGCCACGGACACCGGGGAGCTGTTTTTT. It codes for CASLERATDTGELFF.